This TCR beta chain was retrieved from a study of beta chain features in type 1 diabetes. Reverse transcribing all isolated RNA meant expressed TCRB transcripts were sequenced. Only in-frame clones appear in the TCRdb table, and some are missing; sequencing was by immunoSEQ multiplex PCR. In the table there are under 400,000 clones, 20% of which are singletons. This clone was detected a few times. The CDR3 loop spans 12 amino acids. CDR1 SNHLY and CDR2 FYNNEI come from the germline V gene. V is TRBV2 and J is TRBJ2-3; maybe TRBD2 (5 bases). This clonotype originated in a woman under 30 in good health. Sequenced sample: naive CD4+ T cells from blood. CDR3 nucleotide sequence: TGTGGTGGGGAGACGACAACAGATACGCAGTATTTT. Its protein is CGGETTTDTQYF. Complete variable domain (other parts from reference TRBV2 and TRBJ2-3): EPEVTQTPSHQVTQMGQEVILRCVPISNHLYFYWYRQILGQKVEFLVSFYNNEISEKSEIFDDQFSVERPDGSNFTLKIRSTKLEDSAMYFCGGETTTDTQYFGPGTRLTVL.